The 3 T cell receptor beta chains listed next were all sequenced from one sample in a study of T cells in Graves' hyperthyroidism and ophthalmopathy. RNA transcripts served as the template for amplifying TCR beta CDR3 regions. HTBI primers were employed in a first-round RT-PCR of the TCR CDR3. From the multiplex PCR reads, TCRdb called clonotypes with MiXCR, one entry per CDR3 protein. The table lists hundreds of thousands of distinct CDR3 sequences, roughly 16% of them singletons. The sequenced sample consisted of blood. The receptors come from a woman in her 30s with Graves' hyperthyroidism.

The chain's CDR3 is CSVVAGRDYGYTF. The DNA for the CDR3 is TGCAGCGTTGTTGCTGGAAGGGACTATGGCTACACCTTC. The chain joins TRBV29-1 to TRBJ1-2; D remains unclear. Germline V CDR1 and CDR2: SQVTM, ANQGSEA. The V gene lost 4 bases and the J gene lost 3 bases, with 12 bases spanning the gap. This CDR3 has 13 amino acids.

This clonotype was seen many times. V gene TRBV28 combines with J gene TRBJ1-5, with 8 bases aligning to TRBD1. The CDR3 length is 15 residues. V trimming: 7 bases; J trimming: 4 bases; junction bases outside the gene matches: 9. Per the germline V gene, CDR1 is MDHEN and CDR2 is SYDVKM. CDR3 DNA: TGTGCCAGCATATGGACAGGGATAGAAAATCAGCCCCAGCATTTT. This sequence encodes CASIWTGIENQPQHF. Using reference TRBV28 and TRBJ1-5 for the parts outside the CDR3, the full variable domain is DVKVTQSSRYLVKRTGEKVFLECVQDMDHENMFWYRQDPGLGLRLIYFSYDVKMKEKGDIPEGYSVSREKKERFSLILESASTNQTSMYLCASIWTGIENQPQHFGDGTRLSIL.

This clonotype was picked up a small number of times. The chain employs TRBV6-2 or TRBV6-3 and TRBJ2-7, with 13 bases aligning to TRBD2. The CDR3 extends over 14 amino acids. Germline V CDR1 and CDR2: MNHEY, SVGEGT. V shed 6 bases, J shed 6 bases, and the junction held 5 bases outside the gene matches. The CDR3 nucleotides are TGTGCCAGCAGCAAGGGACTAGCGGGAAGCGAGCAGTACTTC. The encoded protein is CASSKGLAGSEQYF.